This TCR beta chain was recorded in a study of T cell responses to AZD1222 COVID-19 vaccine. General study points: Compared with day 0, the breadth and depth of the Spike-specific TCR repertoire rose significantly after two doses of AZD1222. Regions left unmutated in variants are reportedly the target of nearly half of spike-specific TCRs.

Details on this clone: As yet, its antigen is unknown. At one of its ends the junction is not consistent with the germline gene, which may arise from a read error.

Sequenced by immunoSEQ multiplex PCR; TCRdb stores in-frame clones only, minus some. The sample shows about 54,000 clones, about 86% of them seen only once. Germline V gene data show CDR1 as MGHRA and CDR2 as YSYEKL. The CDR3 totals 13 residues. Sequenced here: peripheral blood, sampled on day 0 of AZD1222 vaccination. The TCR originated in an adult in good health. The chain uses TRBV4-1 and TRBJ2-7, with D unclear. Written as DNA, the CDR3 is TGCGCCAGCAGCCAGGGTAGGTCCTATGAGCAGTACTTC. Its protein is CASSQGRSYEQYF.